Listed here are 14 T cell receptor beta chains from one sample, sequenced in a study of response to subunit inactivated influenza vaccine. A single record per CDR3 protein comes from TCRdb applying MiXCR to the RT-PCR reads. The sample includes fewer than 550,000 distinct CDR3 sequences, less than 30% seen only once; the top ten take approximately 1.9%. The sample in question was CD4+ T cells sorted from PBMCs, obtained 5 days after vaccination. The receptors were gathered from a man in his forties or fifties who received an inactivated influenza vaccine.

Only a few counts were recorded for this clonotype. CDR3 sequence (DNA): TGTGCCAGCAGCGCGACAGAGATGAACACTGAAGCTTTCTTT. It yields the protein CASSATEMNTEAFF. V usage is TRBV9 and J usage is TRBJ1-1, with a possible D match to TRBD1 (5 bases). CDR1 is SGDLS and CDR2 is YYNGEE in the germline V gene. This CDR3 region has 14 residues. Trimming took off 3 bases at V and 0 bases at J, with 9 bases between the two ends.

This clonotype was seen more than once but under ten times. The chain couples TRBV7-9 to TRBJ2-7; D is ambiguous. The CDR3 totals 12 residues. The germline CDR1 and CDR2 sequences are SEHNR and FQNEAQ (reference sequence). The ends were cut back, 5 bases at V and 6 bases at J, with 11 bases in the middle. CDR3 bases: TGTGCCAGCAGCCCTTACTTGGGCGAGCAGTACTTC. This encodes CASSPYLGEQYF. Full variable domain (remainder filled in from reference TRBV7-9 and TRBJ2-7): DTGVSQNPRHKITKRGQNVTFRCDPISEHNRLYWYRQTLGQGPEFLTYFQNEAQLEKSRLLSDRFSAERPKGSFSTLEIQRTEQGDSAMYLCASSPYLGEQYFGPGTRLTVT.

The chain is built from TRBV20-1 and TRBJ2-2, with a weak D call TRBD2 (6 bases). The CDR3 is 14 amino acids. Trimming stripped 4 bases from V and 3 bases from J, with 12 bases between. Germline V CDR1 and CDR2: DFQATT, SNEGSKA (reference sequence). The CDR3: CSAKAGPYTGELFF. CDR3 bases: TGCAGTGCTAAGGCGGGACCCTACACCGGGGAGCTGTTTTTT.

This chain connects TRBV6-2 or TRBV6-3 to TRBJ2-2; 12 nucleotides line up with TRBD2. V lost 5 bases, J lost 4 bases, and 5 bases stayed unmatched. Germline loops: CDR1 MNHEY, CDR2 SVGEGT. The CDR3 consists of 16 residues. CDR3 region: CASSNGLAGITGELFF. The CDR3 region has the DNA TGTGCCAGCAGTAACGGACTAGCGGGAATCACCGGGGAGCTGTTTTTT.

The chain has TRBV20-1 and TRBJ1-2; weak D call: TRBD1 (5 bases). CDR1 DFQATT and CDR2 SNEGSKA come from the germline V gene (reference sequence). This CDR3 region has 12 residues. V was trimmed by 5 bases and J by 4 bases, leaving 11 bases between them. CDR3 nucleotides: TGCAGTGCTGGAGGGGACGTCTATGGCTACACCTTC. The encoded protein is CSAGGDVYGYTF.

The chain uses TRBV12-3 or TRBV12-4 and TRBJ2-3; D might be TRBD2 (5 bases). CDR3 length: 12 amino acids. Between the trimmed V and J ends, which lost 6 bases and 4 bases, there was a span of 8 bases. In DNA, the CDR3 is TGTGCCAGCAGCCGGGATCCAGATACGCAGTATTTT. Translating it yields CASSRDPDTQYF.

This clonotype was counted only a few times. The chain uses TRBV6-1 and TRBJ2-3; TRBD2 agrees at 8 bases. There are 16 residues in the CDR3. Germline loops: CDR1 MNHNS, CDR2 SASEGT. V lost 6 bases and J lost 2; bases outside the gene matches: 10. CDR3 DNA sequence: TGTGCCAGCAGCCCGACTGCTAGCGGGCCCACAGATACGCAGTATTTT. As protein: CASSPTASGPTDTQYF.

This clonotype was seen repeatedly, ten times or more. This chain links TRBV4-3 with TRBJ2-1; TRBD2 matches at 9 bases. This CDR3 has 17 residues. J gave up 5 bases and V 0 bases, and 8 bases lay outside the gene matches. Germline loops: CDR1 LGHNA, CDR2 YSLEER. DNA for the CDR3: TGCGCCAGCAGCCAAGATCTTCGGACTAGCGCTCACAATGAGCAGTTCTTC. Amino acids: CASSQDLRTSAHNEQFF.

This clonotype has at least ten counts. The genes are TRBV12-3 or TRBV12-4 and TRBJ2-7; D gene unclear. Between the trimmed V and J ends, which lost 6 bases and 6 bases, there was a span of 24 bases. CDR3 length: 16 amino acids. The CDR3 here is CASSYGWEVESVEQYF. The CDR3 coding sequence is TGTGCCAGCAGCTATGGCTGGGAAGTGGAGAGCGTCGAGCAGTACTTC.

The CDR3 spells CASRGLAGSYNEQFF. In nucleotides, the CDR3 is TGTGCCAGCAGGGGACTAGCGGGGAGTTACAATGAGCAGTTCTTC. The chain has TRBV12-3 or TRBV12-4 and TRBJ2-1, with 13 positions matching TRBD2. The J segment lost 4 bases and the V segment lost 6 bases, leaving 3 bases of the junction unmatched. The CDR3 runs 15 residues.

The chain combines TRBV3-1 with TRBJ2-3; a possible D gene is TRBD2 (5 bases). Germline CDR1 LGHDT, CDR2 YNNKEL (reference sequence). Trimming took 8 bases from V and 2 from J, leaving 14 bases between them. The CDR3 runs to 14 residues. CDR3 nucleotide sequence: TGTGCCAGCGCGGCGGGTAGCGTCACAGATACGCAGTATTTT. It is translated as CASAAGSVTDTQYF.

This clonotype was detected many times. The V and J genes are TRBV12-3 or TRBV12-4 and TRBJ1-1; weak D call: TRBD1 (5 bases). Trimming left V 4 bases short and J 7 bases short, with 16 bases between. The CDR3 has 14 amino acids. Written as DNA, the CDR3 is TGTGCCAGCAGTTGGATAGGGAGGGGAAATGAAGCTTTCTTT. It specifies CASSWIGRGNEAFF.

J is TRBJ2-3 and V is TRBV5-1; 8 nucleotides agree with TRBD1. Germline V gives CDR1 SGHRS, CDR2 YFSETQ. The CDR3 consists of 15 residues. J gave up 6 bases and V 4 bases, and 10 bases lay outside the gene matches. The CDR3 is CASSPGQGGIDTQYF. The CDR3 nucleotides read TGCGCCAGCAGCCCCGGACAGGGTGGGATTGATACGCAGTATTTT.

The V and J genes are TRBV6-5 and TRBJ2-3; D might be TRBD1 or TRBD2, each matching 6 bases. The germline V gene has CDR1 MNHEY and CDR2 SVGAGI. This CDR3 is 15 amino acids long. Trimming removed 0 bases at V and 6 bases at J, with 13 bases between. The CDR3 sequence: CASSYSWGAGDTQYF. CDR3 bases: TGTGCCAGCAGTTACTCCTGGGGGGCGGGGGATACGCAGTATTTT.